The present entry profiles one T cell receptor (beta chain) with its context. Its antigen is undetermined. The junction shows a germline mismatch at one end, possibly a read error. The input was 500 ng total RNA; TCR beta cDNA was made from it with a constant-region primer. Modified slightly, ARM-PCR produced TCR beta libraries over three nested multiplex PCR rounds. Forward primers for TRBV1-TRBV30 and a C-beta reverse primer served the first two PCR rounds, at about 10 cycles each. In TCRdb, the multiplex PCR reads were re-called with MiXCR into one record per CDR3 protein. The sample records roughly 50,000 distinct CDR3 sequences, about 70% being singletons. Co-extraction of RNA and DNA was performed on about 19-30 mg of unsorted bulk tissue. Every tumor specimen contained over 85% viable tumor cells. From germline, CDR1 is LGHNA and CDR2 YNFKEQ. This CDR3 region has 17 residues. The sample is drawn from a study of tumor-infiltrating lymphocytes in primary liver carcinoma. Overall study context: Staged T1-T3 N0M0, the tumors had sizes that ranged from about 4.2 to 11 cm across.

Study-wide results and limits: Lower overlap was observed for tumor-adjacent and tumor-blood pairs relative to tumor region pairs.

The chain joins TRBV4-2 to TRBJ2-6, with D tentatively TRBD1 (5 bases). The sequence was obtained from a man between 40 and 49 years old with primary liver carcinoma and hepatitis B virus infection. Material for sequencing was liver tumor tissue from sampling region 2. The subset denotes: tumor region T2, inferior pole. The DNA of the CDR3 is TGTGCCAGCGGCCCTAAAGAAGATTTGGCTGGGGCCAACGTCCTGAGTTTC. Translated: CASGPKEDLAGANVLSF.